The clone carrying this TCR beta chain was counted a few times. Its antigen remains unknown. From the 5' RACE reads, TCRdb called clonotypes with MiXCR, one entry per CDR3 protein. The sample holds fewer than 250,000 distinct CDR3 sequences, roughly a tenth seen once. These data come from a study of T-cell memory formation after mild COVID-19. Study results and limitations: Some clones that responded turned up in pre-infection memory, which suggests that cross-reactive memory joined in.

V was pared by 0 bases and J by 4 bases, with 13 bases between. Germline CDR1 reads SGHRS; CDR2 reads YFSETQ. The CDR3 has 15 residues. This TCR was recovered from a young man who had mild COVID-19 (a few samples of this study predate the infection). Cell type and time point are not known. The chain has TRBV5-1 and TRBJ1-1, with a tentative D call TRBD1 (5 bases). Sequenced material: PBMCs or a T cell subset sorted from them (not recorded which). CDR3 DNA sequence: TGCGCCAGCAGCTTGGACACAGGTAGCGGCACTGAAGCTTTCTTT. It is translated as CASSLDTGSGTEAFF.